These 2 T cell receptor beta chains came from one sample sequenced in a study of blood T cell repertoires in COVID-19. Profiled with immunoSEQ multiplex PCR; TCRdb holds only in-frame clones, not every one. This sample has about 250,000 clones, with roughly 83% found just once. Sequenced material: peripheral blood. These receptors were taken from a man aged 35 to 55 with acute or convalescent COVID-19.

The V call is TRBV29-1, the J call TRBJ2-1; D might be TRBD1 (5 bases). Trimming pared 4 bases from V and 6 bases from J, leaving 10 bases between. Looked up from germline, CDR1 is SQVTM and CDR2 is ANQGSEA. This CDR3 has 12 residues. CDR3 loop: CSVGPGFNEQFF. The DNA of the CDR3 is TGCAGCGTTGGTCCAGGGTTCAATGAGCAGTTCTTC.

This chain uses TRBV7-6 with TRBJ2-2; 7 bases are shared with TRBD1. CDR3 length equals 16 residues. After removal of 5 bases from V and 0 bases from J, the junction contained 6 bases not matched to a gene. Germline V gene sequence: CDR1 SGHVS, CDR2 FNYEAQ. The CDR3 is CASSPRTGSNTGELFF. DNA of the CDR3: TGTGCCAGCAGCCCCCGGACAGGCTCGAACACCGGGGAGCTGTTTTTT. The full variable domain, completed using reference TRBV7-6 and TRBJ2-2, is GAGVSQSPRYKVTKRGQDVALRCDPISGHVSLYWYRQALGQGPEFLTYFNYEAQQDKSGLPNDRFSAERPEGSISTLTIQRTEQRDSAMYRCASSPRTGSNTGELFFGEGSRLTVL.